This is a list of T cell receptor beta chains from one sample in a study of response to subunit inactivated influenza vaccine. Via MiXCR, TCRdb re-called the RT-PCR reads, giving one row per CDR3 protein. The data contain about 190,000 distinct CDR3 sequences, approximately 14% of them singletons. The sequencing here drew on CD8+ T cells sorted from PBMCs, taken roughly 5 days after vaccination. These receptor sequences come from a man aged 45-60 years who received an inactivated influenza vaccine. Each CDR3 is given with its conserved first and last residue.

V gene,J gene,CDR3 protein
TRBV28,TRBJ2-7,CASSFTGRYEQYF
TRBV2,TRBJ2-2,CASSGRRGGIGTGELFF
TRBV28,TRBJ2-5,CASSPRTAPSIGGETQYF
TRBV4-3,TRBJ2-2,CASSQDWERRGELFF
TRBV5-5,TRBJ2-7,CASSLRHTYEQYF
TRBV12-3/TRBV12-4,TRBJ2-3,CASTPGPQVDTQYF
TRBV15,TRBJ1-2,CATSQGEAYGYTF
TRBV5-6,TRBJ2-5,CASSPRRSTQETQYF
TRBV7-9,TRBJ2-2,CASNPVQVEKTGELFF
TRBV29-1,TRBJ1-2,CSVVGADGGYGYTF
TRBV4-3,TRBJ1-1,CASSTQGTEAFF
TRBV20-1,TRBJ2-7,CSARDYREIGYEQYF
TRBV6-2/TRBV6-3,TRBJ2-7,CASSYSIGTSGNYEQYF
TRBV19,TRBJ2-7,CASSIAGSSYEQYF
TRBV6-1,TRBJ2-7,CASRASGRSSYEQYF
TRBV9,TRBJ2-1,CASSVVGDEQFF
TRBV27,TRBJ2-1,CASSLSSYSYNEQFF
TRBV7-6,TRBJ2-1,CASSSADEQFF
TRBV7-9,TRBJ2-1,CASSLAYFDEQFF
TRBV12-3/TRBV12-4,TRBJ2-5,CASSLSEQETQYF
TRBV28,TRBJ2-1,CASSPPGLAGGYNEQFF
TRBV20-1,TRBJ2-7,CSAREFQDNDYEQYF
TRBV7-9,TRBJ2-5,CASSLRGPQETQYF
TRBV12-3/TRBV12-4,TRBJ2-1,CASSFYRLRAGDNEQFF